This T cell receptor (beta chain) was captured in a study of molecular identifiers for immune sequencing clone quantification (dated 2018 in TCRdb). About the study as a whole: For a replicate experiment, RNA from around 18,000 or 91,000 naive CD8 T cells was divided into five aliquots, and four of the five aliquots were sequenced. This methods study benchmarked molecular-identifier clustering-based TCR repertoire sequencing (MIDCIRS) and TCR RNA copy counting, using CD8 T cells to do so.

Only a few counts were recorded for this clonotype. No antigen is known for it. Within one base of it there is no much larger clone, and no base qualities were kept. Libraries of naive CD8 T cells were built from anywhere between roughly 19,000 and 1,000,000 sorted cells, with 10%, 30% or 50% of the purified RNA used. Naive CD8 T cells, defined as CD8+CD4-CCR7+CD45RA+, were FACS-sorted into RLT Plus buffer on a BD FACSAria II. Detection sensitivity was tested by spiking Jurkat RNA equal to ten or so TCR copies' worth into samples containing 20,000-1,000,000 naive CD8 T cells. Enrichment of CD8 T cells was performed with RosetteSep CD8+ T Cell Enrichment Cocktail and Ficoll-Paque, after which ACK red cell lysis was carried out. Libraries were prepared through PCR. Sequencing took place on a NextSeq 500. Bulk TCR libraries were generated as previously described, with the TCR primers listed in Table S5 used. The Qiagen AllPrep DNA/RNA kit was used to purify total RNA. Before analysis, reads from multiple sequencing runs of one library were combined. For the original study's pipeline: Reads were retained only if their TCR constant sequence matched exactly, and those retained reads were trimmed to 150 nt and grouped according to their 12-nt molecular barcodes. Reads in each barcode group were sub-clustered using a 15% Levenshtein threshold, and a quality-weighted consensus sequence was built for each RNA molecule. Non-functional sequences were discarded, and so were lower-count sequences lying one edit away from another sequence. Based on fitting two negative binomial distributions, any barcode sub-cluster with under 20% of the maximum read count was discarded. Using fastp at Q25 and MiXCR, TCRdb reprocessed the public reads and kept productive beta chains. Every distinct CDR3 protein forms one entry, paired with its most common genes and DNA. The authors' filters were not applied to this entry. The sample data list around 470,000 distinct CDR3 sequences, and around 23% of these were observed just once. The top ten hold approximately 0.76% of the sample.

Study-wide conclusions, independent of this receptor: When barcode sub-clustering was omitted, TCR diversity was inflated by chimeric consensus sequences, with chimeras reaching as high as 47%. Clones above 20 RNA copies held over 99% of molecules in CMV-specific effector cells but under 1% in naive cells. Highly expanded clone sizes could be underestimated because identical TCR molecules may share a barcode. Modeling estimated around 3 recovered TCR RNA copies per cell, compared with approximately 10 by digital PCR, which implies roughly 29% capture efficiency. The naive libraries included spiked-in Jurkat TCR RNA (fewer than 11 copies' worth), and this Jurkat TCR RNA is not part of the donor repertoire. A single cell's worth of spiked-in Jurkat TCR RNA was reported detectable even among 850,000 to 1,000,000 naive CD8 T cells.

Input material: naive CD8+ T cells from blood, with Jurkat cell RNA spiked in. Explained via the paper, the cell subset or site label denotes: FACS-sorted CD8+CD4-CCR7+CD45RA+ naive T cells. The sequence was collected from a human donor in good health. Some libraries in this study had Jurkat cell RNA spiked in.

The CDR3 sequence is CASSIYGTGGYEQYF. The nucleotide sequence is TGTGCCAGTAGTATTTATGGGACAGGGGGCTACGAGCAGTACTTC. The chain is encoded by TRBV19 joined to TRBJ2-7; the central 11 bases match TRBD1. Ends trimmed: V by 3 bases, J by 3 bases; bases unmatched to a gene: 4. From a lookup of the germline V gene (reference sequence), CDR1 and CDR2 are LNHDA and SQIVND. From cysteine to phenylalanine, the CDR3 is 15 amino acids long. The CDR3 DNA has 45 bases and is translated from base 1. Supplemented by the reference TRBV19 and TRBJ2-7 proteins around the CDR3, the complete variable domain is DGGITQSPKYLFRKEGQNVTLSCEQNLNHDAMYWYRQDPGQGLRLIYYSQIVNDFQKGDIAEGYSVSREKKESFPLTVTSAQKNPTAFYLCASSIYGTGGYEQYFGPGTRLTVT.